This is a list of T cell receptor beta chains from one sample in a study of blood T cells in healthy people across ages. TCRdb fed the 5' RACE reads into MiXCR, producing one record per CDR3 protein. The sample has some 690,000 distinct CDR3 sequences; approximately 22% are singletons. The specimen was blood. The receptors here all came from a man between 65 and 85 years old in good health. The CDR3 runs from the conserved cysteine through the conserved F or W. The D gene is left open where the match is weak. The size entry is marked missing in some rows and otherwise reads once, few, many or a size class.

few	TRBV18	TRBJ2-1	TRBD2	TGTGCCAGCTCACCAGTAGCGGGGATAAGCTCCCACAATGAGCAGTTCTTC	CASSPVAGISSHNEQFF
.	TRBV5-5	TRBJ1-2	TRBD1	TGTGCCAGCAGCTCGACAGGGATAGTTGATAGCGGCTACACCTTC	CASSSTGIVDSGYTF
.	TRBV9	TRBJ2-1	.	TGTGCCAGCAGCGTAGAGGGTGGGTTCAATGAGCAGTTCTTC	CASSVEGGFNEQFF
few	TRBV20-1	TRBJ1-4	.	TGCAGTGCTTGGGAGCTGGCTAATGAAAAACTGTTTTTT	CSAWELANEKLFF
.	TRBV4-1	TRBJ2-5	TRBD2	TGCGCCAGCAGAAAGAGCGGGGGTCTTTCAGAGACCCAGTACTTC	CASRKSGGLSETQYF
many	TRBV7-3	TRBJ2-2	.	TGTGCCAGCAGCTTAAACTTTAACACCGGGGAGCTGTTTTTT	CASSLNFNTGELFF
.	TRBV7-8	TRBJ2-3	TRBD2	TGTGCCAGCACCAAGGCGGGAGGGTCAGATACGCAGTATTTT	CASTKAGGSDTQYF
few	TRBV29-1	TRBJ1-2	.	TGCAGCGTTGGAACTGGGGGAGGGGGTAAGGATGGCTACACCTTC	CSVGTGGGGKDGYTF
few	TRBV7-8	TRBJ2-1	.	TGTGCCAGCAGTCACGGGCCCGGTTTTCCCCGTGAGCAGTTCTTC	CASSHGPGFPREQFF
few	TRBV27	TRBJ2-5	TRBD2	TGTGCCAGCAGTTCCAGCGGGATGGAGACCCAGTACTTC	CASSSSGMETQYF
few	TRBV7-8	TRBJ2-3	TRBD2	TGTGCCAGCAGCCCCTGGACTAGCGGGGGCACAGATACGCAGTATTTT	CASSPWTSGGTDTQYF
.	TRBV19	TRBJ1-2	TRBD1	TGTGCCAGTAGTATTGGGATCGGGGACAGGGGAGGCTCCACCTTC	CASSIGIGDRGGSTF
.	TRBV19	TRBJ2-5	.	TGTGCCAGTAGTGTCCCAGGGTTCGAGACCCAGTACTTC	CASSVPGFETQYF
.	TRBV6-1	TRBJ2-5	.	TGTGCCAGCAGGGCCTGGAGCTCCCAAGAGACCCAGTACTTC	CASRAWSSQETQYF
.	TRBV7-2	TRBJ1-5	.	TGTGCCAGCAGCTTAGGGCAGGGGCTGGTTCAGCCCCAGCATTTT	CASSLGQGLVQPQHF